The table lists the clone carrying this T cell receptor (beta chain) with a count of one. The antigen remains undetermined. Per the authors' pipeline: After removing out-of-frame reads, around 2.2 million distinct TCRbeta sequences remained. Sequenced by immunoSEQ multiplex PCR; TCRdb stores in-frame clones only, minus some. Clonal size and the V and J genes are those of that table, whereas D and trimming came from the DNA. This table holds about 27,000 clones, more than 75% found once. This sample is part of a study of memory CD4+ T cells and cytomegalovirus serostatus. Single viable CD3+CD4+CD8-CD45RO+ cells were sorted as the memory CD4+ T cells. The CDR3 sequence is 15 residues long. The trim removed 6 bases at V and 2 bases at J, leaving 5 bases unmatched. Per germline, CDR1 MDHEN and CDR2 SYDVKM. The study, taken as a whole, reports: CD4+ memory repertoires contained about two fifths of the 164 reported CMV TCRbeta sequences.

Sequencing was carried out using memory CD4+ T cells from blood. This sequence originates from an adult in good health and CMV-seronegative. This sequence joins TRBV28 and TRBJ1-3; 9 bases line up with TRBD1. CDR3 residues: CASSYDRGTGNTIYF. Written as DNA, the CDR3 is TGTGCCAGCAGCTACGACAGGGGGACTGGAAACACCATATATTTT.